Listed below are T cell receptor beta chains from one sample, sequenced in a study of blood T cells in healthy people across ages. TCRdb re-called the 5' RACE reads through MiXCR, storing one row per CDR3 protein. The table lists 850,000 to 950,000 distinct CDR3 sequences, 29% of them singletons. Input material: blood. The source is a woman older than 75 in good health. The CDR3 runs from the conserved cysteine through the conserved F or W. D genes are given only for firm matches. Not every row has a clone size; where given, it reads once, few, many or a size class.

TRBJ2-3 | NA | TRBV20-1 | many | CSARGISGGKRGSTDTQYF | TGCAGTGCTAGAGGGATTAGCGGAGGCAAGCGAGGGAGCACAGATACGCAGTATTTT
TRBJ2-3 | TRBD2 | TRBV12-3/TRBV12-4 | NA | CASKFRREARGGTDTQYF | TGTGCCAGCAAATTTAGGCGGGAGGCTCGAGGAGGCACAGATACGCAGTATTTT
TRBJ2-3 | NA | TRBV6-2/TRBV6-3 | many | CASSSRDLGDPDTQYF | TGTGCCAGCAGCTCCCGTGACCTCGGGGATCCAGATACGCAGTATTTT
TRBJ2-5 | NA | TRBV28 | few | CASNQGGSQETQYF | TGTGCCAGCAATCAGGGGGGGAGCCAAGAGACCCAGTACTTC
TRBJ1-5 | NA | TRBV6-6 | many | CASSWQGNQPQHF | TGTGCCAGCAGCTGGCAGGGGAATCAGCCCCAGCATTTT
TRBJ2-5 | NA | TRBV7-2 | many | CASSLESWGVGETQYF | TGTGCCAGCAGCTTAGAATCTTGGGGGGTGGGCGAGACCCAGTACTTC
TRBJ2-1 | NA | TRBV7-2 | many | CASSQTGQFF | TGTGCCAGCAGCCAAACAGGGCAGTTCTTC
TRBJ1-2 | TRBD1 | TRBV7-2 | many | CASSFGQIRDRENYGYTF | TGTGCCAGCAGCTTTGGGCAAATTAGGGACAGGGAGAACTATGGCTACACCTTC
TRBJ2-5 | TRBD2 | TRBV7-2 | NA | CASSPSGTGETQYF | TGTGCCAGCAGCCCCAGCGGGACCGGTGAGACCCAGTACTTC
TRBJ1-4 | NA | TRBV2 | NA | CASSEMGEEKLFF | TGTGCCAGCAGTGAAATGGGGGAGGAAAAACTGTTTTTT
TRBJ1-2 | TRBD1 | TRBV11-2 | few | CASSSTGIGGGYTF | TGTGCCAGCAGCTCGACAGGGATTGGAGGAGGCTACACCTTC
TRBJ2-1 | NA | TRBV7-9 | many | CASSALGREQEQFF | TGTGCCAGCAGCGCCCTTGGCCGGGAGCAAGAGCAGTTCTTC
TRBJ1-4 | NA | TRBV7-9 | NA | CASSRRDSREKLFF | TGTGCCAGCAGCCGCCGGGATTCCCGGGAAAAACTGTTTTTT
TRBJ1-1 | NA | TRBV6-2/TRBV6-3 | many | CASRHANTEAFF | TGTGCCAGCAGACACGCGAACACTGAAGCTTTCTTT
TRBJ2-3 | NA | TRBV3-1 | NA | CASSGGATDTQYF | TGTGCCAGCAGCGGGGGGGCAACAGATACGCAGTATTTT
TRBJ1-2 | TRBD1 | TRBV3-1 | NA | CASSRLGQGNYDYTF | TGTGCCAGCAGCCGGCTGGGACAGGGGAACTATGACTACACCTTC
TRBJ2-5 | NA | TRBV6-5 | many | CASSYGSRTETQYF | TGTGCCAGCAGTTACGGGTCTAGGACGGAGACCCAGTACTTC
TRBJ2-1 | NA | TRBV20-1 | NA | CSAPRLGCNEQFF | TGCAGTGCCCCAAGACTCGGCTGCAATGAGCAGTTCTTC
TRBJ2-3 | TRBD1 | TRBV5-6 | NA | CASSEGQGKRDTQYF | TGTGCCAGCAGCGAGGGACAGGGGAAAAGAGATACGCAGTATTTT
TRBJ1-6 | NA | TRBV27 | NA | CASRLKGIGSPLHF | TGTGCCAGCAGGTTGAAGGGAATAGGGTCACCCCTCCACTTT
TRBJ2-4 | NA | TRBV20-1 | many | CSARDVKGVGKNIQYF | TGCAGTGCTAGAGATGTGAAGGGGGTCGGCAAAAACATTCAGTACTTC
TRBJ1-2 | TRBD1 | TRBV20-1 | many | CSARVPGQANYGYTF | TGCAGTGCTAGAGTCCCGGGACAGGCTAACTATGGCTACACCTTC
TRBJ1-5 | NA | TRBV20-1 | NA | CSVPYSNQPQHF | TGCAGTGTCCCCTACAGCAATCAGCCCCAGCATTTT
TRBJ2-3 | TRBD2 | TRBV12-3/TRBV12-4 | NA | CASSPPASGMSTDTQYF | TGTGCCAGCAGTCCCCCAGCTAGCGGCATGAGCACAGATACGCAGTATTTT
TRBJ2-1 | NA | TRBV5-6 | NA | CASTSRSLNSYNEQFF | TGTGCCAGCACTTCCCGGTCATTAAACTCCTACAATGAGCAGTTCTTC
TRBJ2-1 | NA | TRBV7-2 | many | CASSPQGFYNEQFF | TGTGCCAGCAGCCCCCAGGGTTTCTACAATGAGCAGTTCTTC
TRBJ2-3 | NA | TRBV14 | few | CASSQGRGIDTDTQYF | TGTGCCAGCAGCCAGGGAAGGGGGATCGACACAGATACGCAGTATTTT
TRBJ2-1 | NA | TRBV9 | many | CASSVEQAYNEQFF | TGTGCCAGCAGCGTAGAACAGGCCTACAATGAGCAGTTCTTC
TRBJ1-4 | NA | TRBV5-1 | many | CASSLQGTTNEKLFF | TGCGCCAGCAGCTTGCAGGGGACAACTAATGAAAAACTGTTTTTT
TRBJ2-5 | NA | TRBV20-1 | many | CSAKRLDRGNQETQYF | TGCAGTGCTAAACGACTAGATCGCGGGAACCAAGAGACCCAGTACTTC
TRBJ2-5 | NA | TRBV9 | NA | CASSVAGLSFEETQYF | TGTGCCAGCAGCGTAGCAGGGTTAAGTTTTGAAGAGACCCAGTACTTC
TRBJ1-2 | TRBD1 | TRBV19 | few | CASSQRDRYYGYTF | TGTGCCAGTAGTCAAAGGGACAGATACTATGGCTACACCTTC
TRBJ2-1 | NA | TRBV20-1 | many | CSATPVEKVYNEQFF | TGCAGTGCCACCCCGGTTGAGAAAGTCTACAATGAGCAGTTCTTC
TRBJ2-2 | TRBD2 | TRBV11-2 | NA | CASSFGGGVSGTGELFF | TGTGCCAGCAGCTTCGGCGGGGGGGTCTCAGGCACCGGGGAGCTGTTTTTT
TRBJ2-3 | TRBD2 | TRBV6-4 | NA | CASSDSAGGLDTQYF | TGTGCCAGCAGTGACTCGGCGGGGGGGTTAGATACGCAGTATTTT
TRBJ2-1 | NA | TRBV11-3 | NA | CTSSTYNEQFF | TGTACCAGCAGCACGTACAATGAGCAGTTCTTC
TRBJ2-3 | NA | TRBV7-6 | many | CASSKHTDTQYF | TGTGCCAGCAGCAAACACACAGATACGCAGTATTTT
TRBJ2-1 | NA | TRBV2 | NA | CASSPHGDFSEQFF | TGTGCCAGCAGCCCCCATGGAGACTTCAGTGAGCAGTTCTTC
TRBJ2-7 | NA | TRBV7-2 | many | CASSAPHWASKPYEQYF | TGTGCCAGCAGCGCCCCCCATTGGGCTTCCAAGCCCTACGAGCAGTACTTC
TRBJ1-3 | NA | TRBV7-2 | NA | CASSLAGSGNTIYF | TGTGCCAGCAGCTTAGCGGGCTCTGGAAACACCATATATTTT
TRBJ2-4 | TRBD2 | TRBV4-3 | few | CASSPGLAGGQGAKNIQYF | TGCGCCAGCAGCCCGGGACTAGCGGGGGGCCAGGGGGCCAAAAACATTCAGTACTTC
TRBJ2-1 | NA | TRBV7-8 | NA | CASSFRVNEQFF | TGTGCCAGCAGCTTTAGAGTTAATGAGCAGTTCTTC
TRBJ1-1 | TRBD1 | TRBV29-1 | NA | CSVVTGYWKTETFF | TGCAGCGTTGTGACAGGGTATTGGAAAACTGAAACTTTCTTT
TRBJ2-5 | TRBD2 | TRBV11-3 | NA | CASTNGGTSVQETQYF | TGTGCCAGCACCAACGGAGGGACTAGCGTCCAAGAGACCCAGTACTTC
TRBJ2-7 | NA | TRBV3-1 | NA | CASSPPRGASYEQYF | TGTGCCAGCAGCCCCCCCAGGGGGGCCTCCTACGAGCAGTACTTC
TRBJ2-1 | TRBD2 | TRBV6-5 | many | CASSYSVAGGLPNEQFF | TGTGCCAGCAGTTATTCCGTAGCGGGGGGGCTCCCCAATGAGCAGTTCTTC
TRBJ2-2 | NA | TRBV6-2/TRBV6-3 | few | CASSYSSRERFF | TGTGCCAGCAGTTACAGTTCGAGGGAGCGGTTTTTT
TRBJ2-6 | NA | TRBV7-7 | NA | CASSLDPGLTGANVLTF | TGTGCTAGCAGCTTAGATCCGGGACTGACTGGGGCCAACGTCCTGACTTTC
TRBJ2-3 | NA | TRBV12-3/TRBV12-4 | NA | CASSFKTDSSTDTQYF | TGTGCCAGCAGTTTTAAGACAGACTCTAGTACAGATACGCAGTATTTT
TRBJ2-6 | TRBD2 | TRBV15 | many | CATSRKREGSGANVLTF | TGTGCCACCAGCAGAAAGAGGGAGGGGTCCGGGGCCAACGTCCTGACTTTC
TRBJ1-4 | NA | TRBV7-2 | NA | CASSQVVREKLFF | TGTGCCAGCAGCCAAGTCGTAAGGGAAAAACTGTTTTTT
TRBJ2-1 | NA | TRBV7-8 | NA | CASSLARQETQFF | TGTGCCAGCAGCTTAGCGCGACAAGAGACCCAGTTCTTC
TRBJ2-7 | TRBD1 | TRBV4-1 | few | CASSQAGGWAYEQYF | TGCGCCAGCAGCCAAGCAGGGGGCTGGGCTTACGAGCAGTACTTC
TRBJ2-5 | TRBD1 | TRBV7-8 | many | CASSPGTGGRQTQYF | TGTGCCAGCAGCCCCGGGACAGGGGGCCGTCAGACCCAGTACTTC
TRBJ1-5 | NA | TRBV5-1 | many | CASSLWGLDSNQPQHF | TGCGCCAGCAGCTTGTGGGGTCTCGATAGCAATCAGCCCCAGCATTTT